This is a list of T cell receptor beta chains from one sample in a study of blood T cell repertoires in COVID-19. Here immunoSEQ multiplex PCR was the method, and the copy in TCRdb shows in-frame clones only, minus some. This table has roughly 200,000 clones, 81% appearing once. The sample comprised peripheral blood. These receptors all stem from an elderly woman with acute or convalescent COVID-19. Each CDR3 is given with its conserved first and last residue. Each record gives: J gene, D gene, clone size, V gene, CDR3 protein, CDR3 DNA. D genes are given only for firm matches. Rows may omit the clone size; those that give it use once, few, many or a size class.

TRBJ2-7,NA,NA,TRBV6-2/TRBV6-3,CASSIQAPPYEQYF,TGTGCCAGCAGTATTCAGGCCCCCCCCTACGAGCAGTACTTC
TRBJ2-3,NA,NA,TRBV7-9,CASSSYSTDTQYF,TGTGCCAGCAGCTCCTATAGCACAGATACGCAGTATTTT
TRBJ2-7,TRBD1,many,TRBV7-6,CASSRDRGYEQYF,TGTGCCAGCAGCCGGGACAGGGGGTACGAGCAGTACTTC
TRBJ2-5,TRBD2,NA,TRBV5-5,CASSFGTSGIMRETQYF,TGTGCCAGCAGCTTTGGGACTAGCGGGATCATGCGAGAGACCCAGTACTTC
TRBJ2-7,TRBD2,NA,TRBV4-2,CASSQDVGGSYEQYF,TGTGCCAGCAGCCAAGATGTGGGGGGGTCCTACGAGCAGTACTTC
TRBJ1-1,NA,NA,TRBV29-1,CSAGGRKGNTEAFF,TGCAGCGCTGGCGGCAGGAAAGGGAACACTGAAGCTTTCTTT
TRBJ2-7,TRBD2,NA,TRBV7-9,CASSLHGSGPYEQYF,TGTGCCAGCAGCTTACATGGTAGCGGGCCCTACGAGCAGTACTTC
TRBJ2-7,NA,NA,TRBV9,CASSVSQVGEQYF,TGTGCCAGCAGCGTAAGTCAGGTTGGCGAGCAGTACTTC
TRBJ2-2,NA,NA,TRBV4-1,CASSQVGGTYNTGELFF,TGCGCCAGCAGCCAAGTTGGGGGGACTTATAACACCGGGGAGCTGTTTTTT
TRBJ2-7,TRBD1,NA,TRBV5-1,CASADRAGVYEQYF,TGCGCCAGCGCCGACAGGGCCGGGGTCTACGAGCAGTACTTC